The clone carrying this T cell receptor beta chain turned up a few times. The antigen remains unidentified. The record originates from a study of high-grade serous ovarian cancer treatment subgroups. Study-level information: On average, just over 14,000 reads and 7,494 unique TCR beta rearrangements were obtained per sample.

The table came from immunoSEQ multiplex PCR; TCRdb's copy has only in-frame clones and leaves some out. The sample records about 280 clones, approximately 80% being singletons. The study's findings and limits: TCR relatedness rose with neoantigen level and trended with mutation load. Different patients shared almost no repertoire; same-patient tumors shared about 0.11 to 0.79. Spatial context was lost because tumors were sequenced in bulk.

The V end lost 0 bases, the J end lost 4 bases, and 7 bases lay between the germline ends. Germline CDR1 and CDR2: SGDLS and YYNGEE. The CDR3 is 13 amino acids. Tumor tissue was taken before any definitive surgery or chemotherapy was given. The specimen sequenced was tumor tissue. The clonotype originates from a human donor with high-grade serous ovarian cancer. The chain carries TRBV9 and TRBJ1-2; D is possibly TRBD1 (5 bases). The CDR3 loop is CASSVAQGYGYTF. The CDR3 DNA reads as TGTGCCAGCAGCGTAGCCCAGGGCTATGGCTACACCTTC.